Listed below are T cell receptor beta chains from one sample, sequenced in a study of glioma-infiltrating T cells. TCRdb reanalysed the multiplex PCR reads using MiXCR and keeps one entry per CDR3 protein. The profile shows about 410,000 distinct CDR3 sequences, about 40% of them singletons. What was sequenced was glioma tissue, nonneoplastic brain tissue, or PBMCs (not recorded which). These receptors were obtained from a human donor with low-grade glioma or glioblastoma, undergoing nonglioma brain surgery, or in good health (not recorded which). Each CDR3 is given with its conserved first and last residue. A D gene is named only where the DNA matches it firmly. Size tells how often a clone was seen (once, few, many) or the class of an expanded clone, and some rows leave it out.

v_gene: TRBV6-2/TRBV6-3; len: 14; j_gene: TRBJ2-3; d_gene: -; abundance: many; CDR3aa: CASSFQADTDTQYF; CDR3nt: TGTGCCAGCAGTTTCCAAGCGGACACAGATACGCAGTATTTT
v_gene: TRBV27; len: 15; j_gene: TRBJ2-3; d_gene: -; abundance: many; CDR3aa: CASSLLGGGTDTQYF; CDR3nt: TGTGCCAGCAGTTTACTTGGCGGAGGCACAGATACGCAGTATTTT
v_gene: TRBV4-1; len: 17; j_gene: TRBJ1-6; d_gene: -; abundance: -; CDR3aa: CASSQDTGAFYNSPLHF; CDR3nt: TGCGCCAGCAGCCAAGATACGGGAGCCTTCTATAATTCACCCCTCCACTTT
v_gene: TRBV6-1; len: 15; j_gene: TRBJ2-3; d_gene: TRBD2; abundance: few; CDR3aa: CAITQRESGTDTQYF; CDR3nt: TGTGCCATCACTCAGCGGGAGAGCGGCACAGATACGCAGTATTTT
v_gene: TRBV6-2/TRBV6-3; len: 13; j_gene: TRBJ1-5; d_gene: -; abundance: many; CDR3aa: CASRTPLYQPQHF; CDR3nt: TGTGCCAGCAGGACCCCCCTTTATCAGCCCCAGCATTTT
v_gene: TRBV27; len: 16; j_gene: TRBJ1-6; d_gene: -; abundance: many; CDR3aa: CASSWDAISENSPLHF; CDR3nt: TGTGCCAGCAGTTGGGACGCCATCAGCGAAAATTCACCCCTCCACTTT
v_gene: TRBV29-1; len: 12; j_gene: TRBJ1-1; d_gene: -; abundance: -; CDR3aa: CSVESVNTEAFF; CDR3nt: TGCAGCGTTGAGTCAGTGAACACTGAAGCTTTCTTT
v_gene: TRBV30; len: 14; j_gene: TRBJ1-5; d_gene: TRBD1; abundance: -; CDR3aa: CAWSVGGGNQPQHF; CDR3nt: TGTGCCTGGAGTGTAGGGGGCGGCAATCAGCCCCAGCATTTT
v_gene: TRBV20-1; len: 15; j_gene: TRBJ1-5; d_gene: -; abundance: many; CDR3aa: CSARDPVRVHQPQHF; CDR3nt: TGCAGTGCTAGAGATCCCGTCAGGGTGCATCAGCCCCAGCATTTT
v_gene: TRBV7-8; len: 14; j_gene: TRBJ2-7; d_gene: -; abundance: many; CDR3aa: CASSLRRVTYEQYF; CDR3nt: TGTGCCAGCAGCTTACGCAGGGTGACCTACGAGCAGTACTTC
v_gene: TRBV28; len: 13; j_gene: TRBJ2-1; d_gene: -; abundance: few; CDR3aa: CASSFGSADEQFF; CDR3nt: TGTGCCAGCAGTTTTGGGTCCGCGGATGAGCAGTTCTTC
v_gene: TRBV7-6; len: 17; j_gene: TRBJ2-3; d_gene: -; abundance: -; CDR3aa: CASSVPMGHRATDTQYF; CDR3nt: TGTGCCAGCAGCGTACCGATGGGACACCGTGCCACAGATACGCAGTATTTT
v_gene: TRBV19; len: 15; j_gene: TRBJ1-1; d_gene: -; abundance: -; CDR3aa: CASSIGEWMNTEAFF; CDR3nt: TGTGCCAGTAGTATTGGGGAATGGATGAACACTGAAGCTTTCTTT